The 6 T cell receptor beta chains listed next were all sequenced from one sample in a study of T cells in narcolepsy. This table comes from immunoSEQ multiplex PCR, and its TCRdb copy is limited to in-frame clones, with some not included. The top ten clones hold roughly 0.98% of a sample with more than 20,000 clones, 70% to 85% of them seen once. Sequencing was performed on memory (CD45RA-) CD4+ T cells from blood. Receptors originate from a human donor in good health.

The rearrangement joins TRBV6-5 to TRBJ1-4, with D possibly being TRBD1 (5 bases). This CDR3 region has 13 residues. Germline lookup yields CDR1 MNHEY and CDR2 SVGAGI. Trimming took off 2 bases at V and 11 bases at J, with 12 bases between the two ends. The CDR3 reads CASSYGRGGKLFF. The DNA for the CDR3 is TGTGCCAGCAGTTACGGTCGGGGGGGGAAACTGTTTTTT.

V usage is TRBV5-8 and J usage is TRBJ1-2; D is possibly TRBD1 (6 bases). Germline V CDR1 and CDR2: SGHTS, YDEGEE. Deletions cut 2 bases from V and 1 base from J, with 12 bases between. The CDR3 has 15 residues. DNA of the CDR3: TGTGCCAGCAGCTTCTCAGGGGTTGTTAACTATGGCTACACCTTC. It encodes CASSFSGVVNYGYTF.

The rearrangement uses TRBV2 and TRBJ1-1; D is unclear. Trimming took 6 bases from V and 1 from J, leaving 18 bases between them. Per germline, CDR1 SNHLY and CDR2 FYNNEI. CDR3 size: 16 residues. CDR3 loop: CASRDGELPGNTEAFF. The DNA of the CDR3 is TGTGCCAGCAGGGATGGGGAGTTGCCGGGGAACACTGAAGCTTTCTTT.

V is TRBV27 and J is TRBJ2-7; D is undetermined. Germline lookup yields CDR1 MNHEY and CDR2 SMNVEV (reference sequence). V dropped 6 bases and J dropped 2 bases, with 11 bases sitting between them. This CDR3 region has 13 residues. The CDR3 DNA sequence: TGTGCCAGCAGCAAAATAGGCCCCTACGAGCAGTACTTC. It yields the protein CASSKIGPYEQYF.

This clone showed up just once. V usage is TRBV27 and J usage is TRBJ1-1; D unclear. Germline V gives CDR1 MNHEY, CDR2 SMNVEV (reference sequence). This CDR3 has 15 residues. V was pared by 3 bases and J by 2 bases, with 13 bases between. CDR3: CASSLRVPANTEAFF. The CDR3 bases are TGTGCCAGCAGTTTGAGGGTACCAGCTAACACTGAAGCTTTCTTT.

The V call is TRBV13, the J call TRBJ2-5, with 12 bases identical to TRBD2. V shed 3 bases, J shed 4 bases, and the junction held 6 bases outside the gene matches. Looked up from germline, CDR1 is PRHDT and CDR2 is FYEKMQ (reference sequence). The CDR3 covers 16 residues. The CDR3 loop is CASSFGLAGGGETQYF. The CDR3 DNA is TGTGCCAGCAGCTTCGGGCTAGCGGGAGGGGGAGAGACCCAGTACTTC.